These T cell receptor beta chains were read from a single sample in a study of vaccination effects on CD4 cells after COVID-19. Their target antigens are unknown. Clones were read by immunoSEQ multiplex PCR, and TCRdb kept only the in-frame ones, dropping some. The table has tens of thousands of clones, approximately 72% seen once; the top ten hold approximately 3.8%. The sequences come from CD4+ T cells from PBMCs cultured with HCoV-OC43 spike peptides, collected before COVID-19 vaccination. The source is a human donor who received a COVID-19 vaccine. Each CDR3 is given without its conserved first and last residue.

j_call v_call cdr3_aa
TRBJ1-2 TRBV7-8 ASSPGQEYGYT
TRBJ1-4 TRBV10-2 ASSQRGLRQEKLF
TRBJ2-5 TRBV29-1 SAREETQY
TRBJ1-4 TRBV5-1 ASSPSALGEKLF
TRBJ2-2 TRBV9 ASSPGTSVAGELF
TRBJ1-6 TRBV30 AWRRDYNSPLH
TRBJ1-4 TRBV15 ATSRDIGATNEKLF
TRBJ1-2 TRBV4-3 ASSPNAQGAYGYT
TRBJ2-5 TRBV11-1 ASSRRGPETQY
TRBJ2-2 TRBV24-1 ATSVSTVNTGELF
TRBJ1-3 TRBV11-2 ASSLDKVSGNTIY
TRBJ1-5 TRBV6-4 ASSDPKSDSSPRGGNQPQH
TRBJ1-4 TRBV2 ASSGQGAGEKLF
TRBJ1-2 TRBV13 ASSQGQNGYT
TRBJ2-3 TRBV7-3 ASANRGTDTQY
TRBJ1-5 TRBV7-2 ASSLWRAGNQPQH
TRBJ1-4 TRBV9 ASSVPGQNEKLF
TRBJ1-1 TRBV5-5 ASSLDAGNTEAF
TRBJ1-3 TRBV9 ASSPGGAESGNTIY
TRBJ1-6 TRBV24-1 ATRARGSPLH
TRBJ2-2 TRBV24-1 ATSDPRVGNTGELF
TRBJ2-3 TRBV7-2 ASSLGQGRIDTQY
TRBJ2-2 TRBV3-1/TRBV3-2 ASSQGLDATGELF
TRBJ2-3 TRBV6-5 ASSYGAGPRGDTQY
TRBJ1-1 TRBV27 ASSSADQKLAF
TRBJ2-3 TRBV18 ASSPGNPTDTQY
TRBJ2-5 TRBV9 ASSPQGQGVWETQY
TRBJ1-3 TRBV28 ASSDQGSGNTIY
TRBJ2-5 TRBV24-1 ATSIRTSGLQETQY
TRBJ1-5 TRBV6-2/TRBV6-3 ASSSLGQGKGQPQH
TRBJ2-1 TRBV4-1 ASSQEGNSYNEQF
TRBJ1-3 TRBV24-1 ATSDPRTGGNTIY
TRBJ1-2 TRBV29-1 SVYRVEGYT
TRBJ1-6 TRBV5-6 ASSWDRDGSPLH
TRBJ2-3 TRBV12-5 ASGQINRDFPPADTQY
TRBJ1-2 TRBV12-3/TRBV12-4 ASRRARAYGYT
TRBJ1-5 TRBV30 AWSGGGHQPQH